These 18 T cell receptor beta chains were sequenced from one sample in a study of blood T cells in healthy people across ages. For the second PCR, which ran for 7 to 11 cycles, a sample-barcoded 5' primer and a J-beta primer mix were used. Using its own MiXCR run on the 5' RACE reads, TCRdb lists one record per CDR3 protein. The data contain about a million distinct CDR3 sequences, roughly 51% of them seen just once; the ten biggest clones take up 20% to 25%. Sequenced material: blood. These receptors all stem from an older woman in good health.

The sample holds a few counts of this clonotype. This chain uses TRBV28 with TRBJ2-3; possibly TRBD1 or TRBD2 for D (5 bases each). The CDR3 has 14 amino acids. Trimming removed 5 bases at V and 0 bases at J, with 9 bases between. Looked up from germline, CDR1 is MDHEN and CDR2 is SYDVKM. In nucleotides, the CDR3 is TGTGCCAGCAGTGTCCGGGACAGCACAGATACGCAGTATTTT. It is translated as CASSVRDSTDTQYF. Drawing the rest from reference TRBV28 and TRBJ2-3, the complete variable domain is DVKVTQSSRYLVKRTGEKVFLECVQDMDHENMFWYRQDPGLGLRLIYFSYDVKMKEKGDIPEGYSVSREKKERFSLILESASTNQTSMYLCASSVRDSTDTQYFGPGTRLTVL.

A remark on this clonotype: This CDR3 fails to terminate in the conserved phenylalanine or tryptophan, so it likely reflects a read error. This chain links TRBV4-1 with TRBJ2-4; D is undetermined. The CDR3 is 12 residues long. V was clipped by 3 bases and J by 9 bases, with 9 bases between them. Germline values: CDR1 MGHRA, CDR2 YSYEKL. The CDR3 region has the DNA TGCGCCAGCAGCCAGCATAGCAGCATTCAGTACTTG. Translation: CASSQHSSIQYL.

The J gene is TRBJ2-7, the V gene TRBV13, with D unclear. Germline V lookup: CDR1 PRHDT, CDR2 FYEKMQ (reference sequence). Trimming removed 4 bases at V and 3 bases at J, with 10 bases between. This CDR3 contains 13 residues. CDR3 DNA: TGTGCCAGCAGCTCGAAACCAAACTACGAGCAGTACTTC. It is translated as CASSSKPNYEQYF.

For the CDR3, the DNA is TGTGCCATCAGGGGGGAGGGGTCTAAGAATCAGCCCCAGCATTTT. Encoded protein: CAIRGEGSKNQPQHF. The rearrangement links TRBV10-3 to TRBJ1-5; TRBD1 might be the D (5 bases). Germline CDR1 ENHRY, CDR2 SYGVKD. The CDR3 is made up of 15 amino acids. V shed 6 bases and J shed 4 bases, with 16 bases lying between them.

The J gene is TRBJ2-5, the V gene TRBV7-2, with a weak D call TRBD1 (5 bases). The J call may be mistaken, given a closer DNA end match to TRBJ2-1. CDR1 and CDR2 (germline): SGHTA, FQGNSA. This CDR3 is built from 15 residues. This CDR3 is CASSAVAGPQETQFF. CDR3 DNA: TGTGCCAGCAGCGCCGTTGCAGGGCCTCAAGAGACCCAGTTCTTC.

This clonotype was counted between two and nine times. J is TRBJ1-4 and V is TRBV7-9; D gene unclear. From germline, CDR1 is SEHNR and CDR2 FQNEAQ (reference sequence). V lost 0 bases to trimming and J lost 2 bases, with 7 bases between them. The CDR3 is made up of 15 amino acids. The CDR3 is CASSLATGTNEKLFF. CDR3 DNA sequence: TGTGCCAGCAGCTTAGCAACGGGGACTAATGAAAAACTGTTTTTT.

This sequence joins TRBV15 and TRBJ2-7, with 8 positions matching TRBD2. The CDR3 extends over 14 amino acids. Germline V gene sequence: CDR1 LNHNV, CDR2 YYDKDF (reference sequence). V trimming: 8 bases; J trimming: 7 bases; junction bases outside the gene matches: 13. The CDR3 DNA reads TGTGCCACCCGAGCGGGAGATCTGATTAGGGAGCAGTACTTC. Its protein product is CATRAGDLIREQYF.

The V call is TRBV20-1, the J call TRBJ2-1; 11 positions agree with TRBD2. Germline V gene sequence: CDR1 DFQATT, CDR2 SNEGSKA (reference sequence). Unmatched junction bases numbered 9, after V lost 7 bases and J lost 7 bases. The CDR3 has 14 amino acids. CDR3 DNA: TGCAGTGTCCCCCCCACTAGCGGGGGTAATGAGCAGTTCTTC. Its translation: CSVPPTSGGNEQFF.

This clonotype was found a few times. V usage is TRBV29-1 and J usage is TRBJ2-5; perhaps D is TRBD1 or TRBD2 (5 bases each). Deletions cut 7 bases from V and 5 bases from J, with 20 bases between. CDR1 is SQVTM and CDR2 is ANQGSEA in the germline V gene. The CDR3 has 14 residues. This CDR3 reads CSAGPGPIWETQYF. CDR3 sequence (DNA): TGCAGCGCTGGGCCGGGACCCATCTGGGAGACCCAGTACTTC.

The chain carries TRBV5-6 and TRBJ2-3; a possible D gene is TRBD2 (6 bases). Germline assignment: CDR1 SGHDT and CDR2 YYEEEE. The V gene lost 6 bases and the J gene lost 1 base, with 18 bases spanning the gap. CDR3 length: 16 amino acids. CDR3 region: CASIGGTRRGTDTQYF. The CDR3 DNA reads as TGTGCCAGCATCGGGGGAACACGGCGGGGCACAGATACGCAGTATTTT.

This chain links TRBV18 with TRBJ2-3; 7 positions match TRBD2. The germline V gene encodes CDR1 KGHSH and CDR2 LQKENI. The CDR3 covers 16 residues. Unmatched junction bases numbered 9, after V lost 3 bases and J lost 3 bases. The CDR3 sequence is CASSPQAGWGTDTQYF. CDR3 DNA sequence: TGTGCCAGCTCACCGCAAGCGGGATGGGGGACAGATACGCAGTATTTT.

The chain has TRBV30 and TRBJ2-5; D is undetermined. The germline V gene encodes CDR1 GTSNPN and CDR2 SVGIG (reference sequence). The length of the CDR3 is 13 residues. Trimming cost V 5 bases and J 7 bases, with 17 bases left between them. The DNA for the CDR3 is TGTGCCTGGGACTTAGCTACCCGATCGACCCAGTACTTC. Translated, it gives CAWDLATRSTQYF.

The rearrangement joins TRBV7-2 to TRBJ2-6, with D unresolved. Trimming shortened V by 1 base and J by 0 bases, and 13 bases separated the two germline ends. CDR3 length equals 18 residues. Per the germline V gene, CDR1 is SGHTA and CDR2 is FQGNSA. CDR3 residues: CASSLGQPRFSGANVLTF. The CDR3 region has the DNA TGTGCCAGCAGCTTAGGGCAGCCTAGATTCTCTGGGGCCAACGTCCTGACTTTC.

The rearrangement uses TRBV7-9 and TRBJ1-5; D remains unclear. Germline values: CDR1 SEHNR, CDR2 FQNEAQ (reference sequence). This CDR3 comprises 14 residues. V lost 7 bases to trimming and J lost 5 bases, with 15 bases between them. The CDR3 reads CASNSGGSYQPQHF. The CDR3, as DNA: TGTGCCAGCAACTCAGGTGGTTCCTATCAGCCCCAGCATTTT.

This clonotype was counted between two and nine times. The chain carries TRBV7-8 and TRBJ2-5; 8 nucleotides match TRBD2. The germline gives CDR1 SGHVS, CDR2 FQNEAQ. The V and J ends lost 4 bases and 4 bases, in that order; junction bases with no gene match: 8. The CDR3 sequence is 15 residues long. The CDR3: CASSSQTSGLETQYF. CDR3 sequence (DNA): TGTGCCAGCAGCTCCCAAACTAGCGGACTAGAGACCCAGTACTTC.

V and J are TRBV13 and TRBJ2-3; 8 nucleotides match TRBD2. The CDR3 is made up of 17 amino acids. J gave up 1 base and V 4 bases, and 10 bases lay outside the gene matches. In germline, CDR1 is PRHDT, CDR2 FYEKMQ (reference sequence). The CDR3 nucleotides are TGTGCCAGCAGCTCACCTTTAGCGGGAATTCGCACAGATACGCAGTATTTT. It is translated as CASSSPLAGIRTDTQYF.

This clonotype was seen a few times. The chain employs TRBV6-5 and TRBJ2-2; D not resolved. The CDR3 is made up of 14 amino acids. Germline V gene sequence: CDR1 MNHEY, CDR2 SVGAGI. V was pared by 0 bases and J by 5 bases, with 7 bases between. As DNA, the CDR3 is TGTGCCAGCAGTTACTCGATTGGGACCGGGGAGCTGTTTTTT. Protein: CASSYSIGTGELFF.

The chain combines TRBV4-2 with TRBJ2-7; D call uncertain. Germline lookup yields CDR1 LGHNA and CDR2 YNFKEQ. V lost 0 bases and J lost 4, with 10 bases in between. There are 14 residues in the CDR3. The CDR3 coding sequence is TGTGCCAGCAGCCAAGAGCGACGAGCGTACGAGCAGTACTTC. Translating it yields CASSQERRAYEQYF.